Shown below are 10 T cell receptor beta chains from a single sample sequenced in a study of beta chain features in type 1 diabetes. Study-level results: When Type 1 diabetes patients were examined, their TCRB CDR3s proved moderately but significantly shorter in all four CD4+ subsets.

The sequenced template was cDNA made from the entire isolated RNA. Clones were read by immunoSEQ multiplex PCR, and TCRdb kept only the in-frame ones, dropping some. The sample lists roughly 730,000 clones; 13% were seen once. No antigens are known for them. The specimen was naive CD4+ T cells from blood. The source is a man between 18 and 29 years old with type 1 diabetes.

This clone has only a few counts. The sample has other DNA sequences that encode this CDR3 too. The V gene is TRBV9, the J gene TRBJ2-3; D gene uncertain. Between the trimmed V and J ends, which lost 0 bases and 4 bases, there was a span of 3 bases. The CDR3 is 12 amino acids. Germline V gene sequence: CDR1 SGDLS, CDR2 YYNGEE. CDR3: CASSVEADTQYF. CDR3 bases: TGTGCCAGCAGCGTAGAGGCAGATACGCAGTATTTT.

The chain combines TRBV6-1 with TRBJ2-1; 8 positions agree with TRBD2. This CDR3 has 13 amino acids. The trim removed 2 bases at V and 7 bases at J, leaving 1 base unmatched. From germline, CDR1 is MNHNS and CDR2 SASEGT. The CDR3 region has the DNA TGTGCCAGCAGTGAAATAGCGGGGAATGAGCAGTTCTTC. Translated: CASSEIAGNEQFF.

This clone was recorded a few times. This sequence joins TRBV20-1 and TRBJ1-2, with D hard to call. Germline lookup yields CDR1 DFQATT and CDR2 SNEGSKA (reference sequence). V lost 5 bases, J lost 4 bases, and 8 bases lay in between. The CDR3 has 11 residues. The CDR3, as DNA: TGCAGTGCTGGGGTCTTCTATGGCTACACCTTC. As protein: CSAGVFYGYTF.

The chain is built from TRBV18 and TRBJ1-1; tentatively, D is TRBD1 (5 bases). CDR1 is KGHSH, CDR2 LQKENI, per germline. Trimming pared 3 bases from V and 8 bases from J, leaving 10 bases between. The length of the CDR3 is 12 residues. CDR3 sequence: CASSPEGLEAFF. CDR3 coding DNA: TGTGCCAGCTCACCGGAGGGGCTCGAAGCTTTCTTT.

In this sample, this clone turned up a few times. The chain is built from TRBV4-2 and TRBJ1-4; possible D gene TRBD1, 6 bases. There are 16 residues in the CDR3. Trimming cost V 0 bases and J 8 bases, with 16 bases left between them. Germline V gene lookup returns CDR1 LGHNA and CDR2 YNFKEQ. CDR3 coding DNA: TGTGCCAGCAGCCAAGATATGGGGGCTTATCAAGAAAAACTGTTTTTT. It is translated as CASSQDMGAYQEKLFF.

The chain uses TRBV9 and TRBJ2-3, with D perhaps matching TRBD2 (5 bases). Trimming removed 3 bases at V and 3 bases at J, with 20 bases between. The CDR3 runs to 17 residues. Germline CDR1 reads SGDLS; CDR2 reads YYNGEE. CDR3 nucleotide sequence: TGTGCCAGCAGCGACAGTCCCACTAGTTCGGTTACAGATACGCAGTATTTT. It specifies CASSDSPTSSVTDTQYF.

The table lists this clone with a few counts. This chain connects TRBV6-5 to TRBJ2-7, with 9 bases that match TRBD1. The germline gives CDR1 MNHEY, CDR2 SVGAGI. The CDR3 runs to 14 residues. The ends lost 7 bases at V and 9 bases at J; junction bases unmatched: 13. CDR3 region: CASNKGDRVGLQYF. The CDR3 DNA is TGTGCCAGCAATAAGGGGGACAGGGTAGGTTTGCAGTACTTC.

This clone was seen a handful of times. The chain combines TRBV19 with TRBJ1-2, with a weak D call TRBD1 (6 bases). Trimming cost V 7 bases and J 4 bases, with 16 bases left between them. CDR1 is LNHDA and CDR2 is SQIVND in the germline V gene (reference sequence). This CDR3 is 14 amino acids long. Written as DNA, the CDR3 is TGTGCCAGTAAGGCAGGGGCAAATCTCTATGGCTACACCTTC. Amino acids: CASKAGANLYGYTF.

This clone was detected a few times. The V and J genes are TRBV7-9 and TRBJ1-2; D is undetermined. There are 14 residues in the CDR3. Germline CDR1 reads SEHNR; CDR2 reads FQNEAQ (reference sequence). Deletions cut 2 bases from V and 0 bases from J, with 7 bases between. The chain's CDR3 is CASSLQQTNYGYTF. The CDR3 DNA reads TGTGCCAGCAGCTTACAACAGACTAACTATGGCTACACCTTC.

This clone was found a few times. Written as DNA, the CDR3 is TGTGCCAGCAGCTTAAACAGGGGGCTTGGCTACACCTTC. It is translated as CASSLNRGLGYTF. The V call is TRBV13, the J call TRBJ1-2; 9 positions agree with TRBD1. Trimming took 2 bases from V and 7 from J; bases not matched to a gene: 2. This CDR3 is built from 13 residues. CDR1 is PRHDT, CDR2 FYEKMQ, per germline (reference sequence).